This T cell receptor (beta chain) was captured in a study of Ad26.COV2.S vaccination and SARS-CoV-2 variants (dated by TCRdb to the early 2020s). Some background on the complete study: The specificity and breadth of SARS-CoV-2-reactive T cell receptors after Ad26.COV2.S vaccination were assessed by TCRbeta repertoire sequencing. A total of approximately 30 samples were included in the TCR-sequenced set, comprising around 19 Ad26.COV2.S vaccine recipients, 5 placebo recipients and 8 SARS-CoV-2 convalescent individuals. Overall study outcomes, separate from this receptor: Comparable non-spike TCR breadth was observed between vaccine and placebo recipients, consistent with only spike being contained in the vaccine. After vaccination, substantial breadth of spike-specific CD8+ and CD4+ T cell responses was reported. Higher spike-specific TCR breadth was observed in Ad26.COV2.S recipients than in placebo recipients (P = 0.0014). It was noted by the authors that total T cell responses may have been underestimated by the TCR breadth and depth analyses.

The CDR3 runs 13 amino acids, cysteine and phenylalanine included. Just CDR3 DNA is preserved here, 39 bases in frame from base 1. In the germline V gene (reference sequence), CDR1 corresponds to DFQATT and CDR2 to SNEGSKA. A distance of 10 bases separates the germline ends of V and J, which lose 3 bases and 2 bases respectively. TCRbeta CDR3 regions were sequenced with the immunoSEQ Assay. After extraction, genomic DNA underwent amplification by bias-controlled multiplex PCR, followed by high-throughput sequencing. The study's own analysis went as follows. Collapsing and filtering of sequences were performed to quantify the absolute abundance of each unique TCRbeta CDR3 region. Usable DNA was measured by amplifying reference genes present in all nucleated cells, and TCRbeta template counts were normalized to that usable DNA to estimate T cell fraction. Repertoire TCRs were annotated as SARS-CoV-2-specific by exact matching of V gene, CDR3 amino acid sequence and J gene to a known reactive TCR set. The reference SARS-CoV-2 TCR set was obtained from MIRA and was filtered for enrichment in COVID-19-positive ImmuneCODE repertoires, whereby public or cross-reactive TCRs were removed. Drawing on the MIRA antigens, annotated TCRs were analysed further at the level of specific ORF or position within ORF. Depth was the summed frequency of annotated unique rearrangements, while breadth was defined as annotated unique rearrangements over total unique productive rearrangements. TCR breadth was compared between groups using two-sided Wilcoxon rank-sum tests. TCRdb provides this immuneACCESS table in a form limited to in-frame rearrangements. Some clones are lacking; in checked studies, under half of them reflect an unresolved V gene, and why the rest are absent is not known. V and J calls and clone size follow that table, whereas D and trimming were derived from the DNA. The sample table holds 40,000 to 55,000 clones, of which approximately 80% were seen once. The ten largest account for around 47% of the sample.

This sample's time point label indicates: individuals recovered from natural SARS-CoV-2 infection. On this clone itself: Its antigen is not yet known. Base qualities are not at hand, and no much larger clone is one base apart.

This TCR derives from a human donor who had recovered from COVID-19. The chain employs TRBV20-1 and TRBJ1-2, with no confidently assigned D gene. Sequenced material: peripheral blood, taken after recovery from COVID-19. The sequence in DNA is TGCAGTGCTAGTAACGGCAGGAACTATGGCTACACCTTC. Its product reads: CSASNGRNYGYTF.